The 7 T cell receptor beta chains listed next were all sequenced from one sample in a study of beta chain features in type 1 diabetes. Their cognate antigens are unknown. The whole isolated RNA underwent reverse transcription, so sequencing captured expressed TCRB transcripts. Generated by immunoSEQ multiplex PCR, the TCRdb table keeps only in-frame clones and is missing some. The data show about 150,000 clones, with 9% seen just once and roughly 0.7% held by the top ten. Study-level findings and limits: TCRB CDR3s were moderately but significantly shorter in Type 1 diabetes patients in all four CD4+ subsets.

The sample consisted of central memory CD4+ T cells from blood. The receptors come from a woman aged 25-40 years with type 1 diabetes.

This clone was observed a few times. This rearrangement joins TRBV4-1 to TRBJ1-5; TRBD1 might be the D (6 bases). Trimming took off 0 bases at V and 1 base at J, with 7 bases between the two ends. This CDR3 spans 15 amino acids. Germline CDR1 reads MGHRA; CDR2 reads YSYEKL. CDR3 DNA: TGCGCCAGCAGCCAAGAAGGACAGAGCAATCAGCCCCAGCATTTT. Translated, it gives CASSQEGQSNQPQHF.

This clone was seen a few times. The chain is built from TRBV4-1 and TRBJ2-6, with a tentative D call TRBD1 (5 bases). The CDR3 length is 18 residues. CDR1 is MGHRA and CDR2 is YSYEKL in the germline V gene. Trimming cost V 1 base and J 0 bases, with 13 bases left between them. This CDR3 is CASSQVSGQFSGANVLTF. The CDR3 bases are TGCGCCAGCAGCCAAGTAAGTGGACAATTCTCTGGGGCCAACGTCCTGACTTTC.

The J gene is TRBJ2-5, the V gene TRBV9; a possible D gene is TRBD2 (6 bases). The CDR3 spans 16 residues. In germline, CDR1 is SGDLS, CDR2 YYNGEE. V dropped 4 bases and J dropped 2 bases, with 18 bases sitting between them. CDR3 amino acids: CASSPVASEFQETQYF. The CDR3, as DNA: TGTGCCAGCAGCCCAGTTGCTAGCGAGTTTCAAGAGACCCAGTACTTC.

The DNA for the CDR3 is TGTGCCTGGAGTACAATGGTAAACACTGAAGCTTTCTTT. It encodes CAWSTMVNTEAFF. The chain recombines TRBV30 with TRBJ1-1; no reliable D call. The CDR3 runs 13 residues. CDR1 is GTSNPN and CDR2 is SVGIG in the germline V gene (reference sequence). Trimming stripped 2 bases from V and 2 bases from J, with 9 bases between.

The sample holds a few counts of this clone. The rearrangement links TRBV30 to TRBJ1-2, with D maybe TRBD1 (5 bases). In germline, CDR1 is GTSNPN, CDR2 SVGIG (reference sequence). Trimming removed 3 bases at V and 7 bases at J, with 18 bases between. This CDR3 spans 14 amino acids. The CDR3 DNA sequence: TGTGCCTGGAGACTGCTGGAAGGGGCCCGTGGCTACACCTTC. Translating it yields CAWRLLEGARGYTF.

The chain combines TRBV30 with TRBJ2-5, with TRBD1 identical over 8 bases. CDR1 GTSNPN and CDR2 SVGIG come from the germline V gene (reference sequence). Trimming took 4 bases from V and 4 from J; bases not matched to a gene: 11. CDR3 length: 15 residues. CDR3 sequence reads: CAWIRGTGGPETQYF. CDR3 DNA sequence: TGTGCCTGGATACGAGGCACAGGGGGTCCAGAGACCCAGTACTTC.

CDR3 in DNA: TGTGCCAGCTCACCACCGTTTCGCACCGGGGAGCTGTTTTTT. It encodes CASSPPFRTGELFF. The rearrangement joins TRBV18 to TRBJ2-2; no definite D call. This CDR3 comprises 14 residues. Trimming took off 0 bases at V and 4 bases at J, with 6 bases between the two ends. CDR1 and CDR2 (germline): KGHSH, LQKENI.